These T cell receptor beta chains were read from a single sample in a study of T cell responses to AZD1222 COVID-19 vaccine. Measured with immunoSEQ multiplex PCR; TCRdb has only the in-frame clones, and not every one. The table records 92,000 or so clones, around 89% of them present only once. The sample in question was peripheral blood, obtained on day 0 of AZD1222 vaccination. The receptor source for this set is an adult in good health. CDR3s include the opening cysteine and the closing phenylalanine or tryptophan. D genes are given only for firm matches. Size is omitted from some rows. Given values are once, few, many or a class for expanded clones.

abundance | j_gene | d_gene | v_gene | CDR3nt | CDR3aa
. | TRBJ1-5 | TRBD1 | TRBV28 | TGTGCCAGCAGCGTTACAGGGGTTTGGAGTCAGCCCCAGCATTTT | CASSVTGVWSQPQHF
. | TRBJ1-1 | . | TRBV7-9 | TGTGCCAGCAGCTTAATGAACACTGAAGCTTTCTTT | CASSLMNTEAFF
once | TRBJ1-1 | . | TRBV5-5 | TGTGCCAGCAGCACACAGCCAAGGGTGGGCACTGAAGCTTTCTTT | CASSTQPRVGTEAFF
. | TRBJ1-2 | . | TRBV2 | TGTGCCAGCAGCGGGATGTATGAGTTTGGCTACACCTTC | CASSGMYEFGYTF
. | TRBJ1-4 | . | TRBV11-2 | TGTGCCAGCAGCTTAGGTGGGGATGGGAAACTGTTTTTT | CASSLGGDGKLFF
. | TRBJ1-1 | TRBD1 | TRBV6-6 | TGTGCCAGCATCCTCAGGGGGCAGAGGACTGAAGCTTTCTTT | CASILRGQRTEAFF
. | TRBJ1-2 | . | TRBV11-2 | TGTGCCAGCAGCTTAGGAGGGGGGAATGGCTACACCTTC | CASSLGGGNGYTF
. | TRBJ1-2 | TRBD1 | TRBV24-1 | TGTGCCACCAGTGACTCGGACAGGGGGAAGGATGGCTACACCTTC | CATSDSDRGKDGYTF
. | TRBJ2-7 | . | TRBV30 | TGTGCCTGGGAGACATTCTACGAGCAGTACTTC | CAWETFYEQYF
. | TRBJ1-1 | TRBD1 | TRBV5-1 | TGCGCCAGCAGCCCGGGGACAGGGGTGACTGAAGCTTTCTTT | CASSPGTGVTEAFF
. | TRBJ2-2 | TRBD2 | TRBV30 | TGTGCCTGGAGTGTGGGGGGGACGAACACCGGGGAGCTGTTTTTT | CAWSVGGTNTGELFF
once | TRBJ1-4 | . | TRBV19 | TGTGCCAGTAGGGCCACAAATGAAAAACTGTTTTTT | CASRATNEKLFF
. | TRBJ1-5 | . | TRBV19 | TGTGCCAGTAGTATAGATGGGTTGGGGCAGCCCCAGCATTTT | CASSIDGLGQPQHF
. | TRBJ2-7 | . | TRBV3-1/TRBV3-2 | TGTGCCAGCAGCCAAGAAATCGGGGGCGGTAATCTTAACGAGCAGTACTTC | CASSQEIGGGNLNEQYF
. | TRBJ1-2 | . | TRBV19 | TGTGCCAGTAGTATCACGGCGGGGGCTCATGGCTACACCTTC | CASSITAGAHGYTF
. | TRBJ1-5 | TRBD1 | TRBV7-2 | TGTGCCAGCAGCTTCCCCCAAACAGGGGGGTACGGCAATCAGCCCCAGCATTTT | CASSFPQTGGYGNQPQHF
. | TRBJ1-2 | TRBD1 | TRBV7-9 | TGTGCCAGCAGCCTCCGGGACAGGGGTGGCTATGGCTACACCTTC | CASSLRDRGGYGYTF
. | TRBJ2-5 | TRBD2 | TRBV9 | TGTGCCAGCAGCGTAGCCAGCGGGGCCATCCAAGAGACCCAGTACTTC | CASSVASGAIQETQYF
. | TRBJ1-1 | . | TRBV10-3 | TGTGCCACCTCGGCAGGGAACACTGAAGCTTTCTTT | CATSAGNTEAFF
. | TRBJ1-2 | . | TRBV7-2 | TGTGCCAGCAGCTTTGGGGATGCTTTAGGCTACACCTTC | CASSFGDALGYTF
. | TRBJ1-4 | TRBD1 | TRBV6-4 | TGTGCCAGCAGCGACGATTCAACAGGGGAACTGTTTTTT | CASSDDSTGELFF
. | TRBJ1-4 | TRBD1 | TRBV15 | TGTGCCACCAGCCCTGACAGGGGGCGCGAAAAACTGTTTTTT | CATSPDRGREKLFF